This T cell receptor beta chain was recorded in a study of T cell repertoires in cytomegalovirus infection. About the study: Based on public TCR beta signatures, there were indications of CMV infection and of a matching HLA type.

The CDR3 is made up of 14 amino acids. The germline V and J ends were trimmed by 6 bases and 7 bases, with 16 bases remaining between them. The germline V gene has CDR1 MNHNS and CDR2 SASEGT. TCRdb used MiXCR to reprocess the reads, holding one entry per CDR3 protein. The sample has 200,000 or so distinct CDR3 sequences, 25% to 30% seen once. This TCR was sampled from a human donor in good health (CMV status not recorded). Some clones in this sample may be carry-over from other donors' samples. V usage is TRBV6-1 and J usage is TRBJ2-1; no firm D call. What was sequenced was PBMCs. CDR3 nucleotides: TGTGCCAGCAGCTACACATCGGAGAAGAATGAGCAGTTCTTC. Encoded protein: CASSYTSEKNEQFF.